Presented here are 31 T cell receptor beta chains from one specimen sequenced in a study of shared clonotypes between healthy human individuals. Profiled with immunoSEQ multiplex PCR; TCRdb holds only in-frame clones, not every one. The table has nearly 1 million clones, 60% to 85% seen once. Sequenced: memory CD4+ T cells sorted from blood. Noted subset: CD45RA-negative fraction. These receptors originate from a young man in good health.

The chain has TRBV6-5 and TRBJ2-1, with D perhaps TRBD2 (6 bases). V lost 6 bases and J 2 bases, leaving 14 bases between the germline ends. The germline gives CDR1 MNHEY, CDR2 SVGAGI. The length of the CDR3 is 15 residues. CDR3 loop: CASRSAGLPYNEQFF. In DNA form, the CDR3 reads TGTGCCAGCAGGTCAGCGGGCCTACCCTACAATGAGCAGTTCTTC.

The V and J genes are TRBV29-1 and TRBJ2-3, with D unresolved. Germline V CDR1 and CDR2: SQVTM, ANQGSEA. Deletions cut 3 bases from V and 6 bases from J, with 7 bases between. The CDR3 runs to 11 residues. The CDR3 region has the DNA TGCAGCGTTGATCTGTGGGATACGCAGTATTTT. Translating gives CSVDLWDTQYF.

This rearrangement joins TRBV10-3 to TRBJ2-1; TRBD1 might be the D (5 bases). CDR1 is ENHRY and CDR2 is SYGVKD in the germline V gene. The length of the CDR3 is 15 residues. V was cut by 2 bases and J by 1 base, with 9 bases left in between. CDR3 in DNA: TGTGCCATCAGTGAGGTAGGGGTATCCTACAATGAGCAGTTCTTC. It encodes CAISEVGVSYNEQFF.

The chain uses TRBV28 and TRBJ1-5, with D maybe TRBD1 (5 bases). Trimming removed 7 bases from V and 3 bases from J, with 16 bases in between. The V gene's germline CDR1 is MDHEN and CDR2 SYDVKM. This CDR3 is 15 amino acids long. The CDR3 protein is CASIWGSDLNQPQHF. In DNA form, the CDR3 reads TGTGCCAGCATTTGGGGGAGTGATCTCAATCAGCCCCAGCATTTT.

This chain joins TRBV5-4 and TRBJ2-7; D is perhaps TRBD1 (6 bases). The CDR3 is made up of 14 amino acids. Looked up from germline, CDR1 is SGHNT and CDR2 is YYREEE (reference sequence). Trimming removed 0 bases from V and 4 bases from J, with 11 bases in between. CDR3 protein: CASSLEGGTYEQYF. CDR3 in DNA: TGTGCCAGCAGCTTGGAAGGGGGAACGTACGAGCAGTACTTC.

The J gene is TRBJ2-7, the V gene TRBV19; 9 positions agree with TRBD1. Trimming cost V 6 bases and J 0 bases; bases outside gene matches: 3. CDR1 and CDR2 (germline): LNHDA, SQIVND (reference sequence). The CDR3 spans 14 residues. This CDR3 reads CASRRQGGSYEQYF. CDR3 coding DNA: TGTGCCAGTAGAAGACAGGGGGGCTCCTACGAGCAGTACTTC.

The V and J genes are TRBV27 and TRBJ1-5; TRBD1 matches at 9 bases. Germline CDR1 and CDR2: MNHEY and SMNVEV (reference sequence). The CDR3 is made up of 16 amino acids. V lost 3 bases, J lost 5 bases, and 8 bases stayed unmatched. CDR3 DNA sequence: TGTGCCAGCAGTTTCGCGGGACAGGGCCTTTATCAGCCCCAGCATTTT. Its translation is CASSFAGQGLYQPQHF.

The chain links TRBV10-1 to TRBJ2-4, with 10 bases identical to TRBD2. Unmatched junction bases numbered 5, after V lost 6 bases and J lost 9 bases. The CDR3 extends over 13 amino acids. Germline V gene lookup returns CDR1 WNHNN and CDR2 SYGVQD (reference sequence). The CDR3 sequence is CASSASGRAIQYF. In nucleotides, the CDR3 is TGCGCCAGCAGCGCTAGCGGGAGAGCCATTCAGTACTTC.

This clone was picked up a small number of times. This chain links TRBV6-1 with TRBJ2-5; D unclear. The CDR3 has 13 residues. Germline loops: CDR1 MNHNS, CDR2 SASEGT. V was clipped by 3 bases and J by 0 bases, with 5 bases between them. CDR3 amino acids: CASSDRYQETQYF. The CDR3 bases are TGTGCCAGCAGTGACAGGTACCAAGAGACCCAGTACTTC.

This clone appeared a few times. V is TRBV6-1 and J is TRBJ2-2; tentatively, D is TRBD1 (6 bases). The CDR3 sequence is 16 residues long. V dropped 2 bases and J dropped 7 bases, with 17 bases sitting between them. Germline V gene data show CDR1 as MNHNS and CDR2 as SASEGT. CDR3 coding DNA: TGTGCCAGCAGTGAAATAAACTACCCAGGGGTCGGGGAGCTGTTTTTT. It specifies CASSEINYPGVGELFF.

The rearrangement links TRBV2 to TRBJ2-5; 11 bases are a match to TRBD1. The germline gives CDR1 SNHLY, CDR2 FYNNEI. Trimming took 8 bases from V and 7 from J; bases not matched to a gene: 9. CDR3 size: 14 residues. CDR3: CASGRGQGGGTQYF. The DNA for the CDR3 is TGTGCCAGCGGACGGGGACAGGGGGGAGGGACCCAGTACTTC.

This clone has a single count. A much larger clone differs from this one at a single base, so this may be a read error. The chain employs TRBV11-2 and TRBJ1-3; TRBD1 matches at 7 bases. The CDR3 consists of 15 residues. Germline-derived CDR1 and CDR2 are SGHAT and FQNNGV. V gave up 4 bases and J gave up 0 bases; unmatched junction bases: 3. Here the CDR3 DNA reads TGTGCCAGCAGCTCTGGGACAGCCTCTGGAAACACCATATATTTT. Residues: CASSSGTASGNTIYF.

The DNA of the CDR3 is TGTGCCAGCAGTGTCCCCAGGGGGTTGCAAGAGACCCAGTACTTC. This sequence encodes CASSVPRGLQETQYF. The chain employs TRBV28 and TRBJ2-5; 7 nucleotides line up with TRBD1. CDR1 is MDHEN and CDR2 is SYDVKM in the germline V gene. V dropped 5 bases and J dropped 2; count of bases not matched to a gene: 8. CDR3 length equals 15 residues. Looking up the rest from reference TRBV28 and TRBJ2-5 gives the full variable domain: DVKVTQSSRYLVKRTGEKVFLECVQDMDHENMFWYRQDPGLGLRLIYFSYDVKMKEKGDIPEGYSVSREKKERFSLILESASTNQTSMYLCASSVPRGLQETQYFGPGTRLLVL.

This clone was detected only a few times. The chain joins TRBV19 to TRBJ1-2; D ambiguous. V lost 6 bases to trimming and J lost 8 bases, with 13 bases between them. Germline CDR1 reads LNHDA; CDR2 reads SQIVND (reference sequence). This CDR3 is 12 amino acids long. As DNA, the CDR3 is TGTGCCAGTAGCACGTCACGAGGGGGCTACACCTTC. Protein: CASSTSRGGYTF.

V and J are TRBV29-1 and TRBJ2-7, with no clear D. The CDR3 spans 8 residues. Trimming pared 5 bases from V and 4 bases from J, leaving 0 bases between. Germline CDR1 and CDR2: SQVTM and ANQGSEA. CDR3 nucleotide sequence: TGCAGCGTTTACGAGCAGTACTTC. It specifies CSVYEQYF.

The CDR3 bases are TGTGCCAGCAGTAGGGACAGGGGGCTAGCCTACGAGCAGTACTTC. Protein product: CASSRDRGLAYEQYF. The J gene is TRBJ2-7, the V gene TRBV7-2; 12 nucleotides line up with TRBD1. The CDR3 runs 15 residues. Germline V CDR1 and CDR2: SGHTA, FQGNSA. The trim removed 6 bases at V and 2 bases at J, leaving 5 bases unmatched.

The chain combines TRBV18 with TRBJ2-1; D is perhaps TRBD1 or TRBD2 (6 bases each). CDR3 length: 15 amino acids. Between the trimmed V and J ends, which lost 2 bases and 11 bases, there was a span of 19 bases. CDR1 and CDR2 (germline): KGHSH, LQKENI. The CDR3 bases are TGTGCCAGCTCACCATGGCGGGACGGACAGCGCAAGCAGTTCTTC. It specifies CASSPWRDGQRKQFF.

The CDR3 protein is CASSQPGGGRALTGELFF. CDR3 sequence (DNA): TGCGCCAGCAGCCAACCCGGCGGCGGGAGGGCCCTCACCGGGGAGCTGTTTTTT. The chain couples TRBV4-3 to TRBJ2-2; 9 positions match TRBD2. Germline assignment: CDR1 LGHNA and CDR2 YSLEER. V dropped 2 bases and J dropped 4; count of bases not matched to a gene: 11. The CDR3 has 18 residues.

This clone came up once. The chain links TRBV7-9 to TRBJ1-1, with a weak D call TRBD1 (5 bases). Trimming took 3 bases from V and 4 from J, leaving 9 bases between them. Per the germline V gene, CDR1 is SEHNR and CDR2 is FQNEAQ (reference sequence). CDR3 length: 13 residues. CDR3 protein: CASSFQGTTEAFF. In nucleotides, the CDR3 is TGTGCCAGCAGCTTCCAGGGTACCACTGAAGCTTTCTTT.

As for this clone: Distinct nucleotide sequences in the sample also encode this CDR3. The chain has TRBV7-2 and TRBJ2-7; D call uncertain. This CDR3 contains 14 residues. Trimming took off 5 bases at V and 2 bases at J, with 13 bases between the two ends. The germline V gene has CDR1 SGHTA and CDR2 FQGNSA. CDR3 sequence (DNA): TGTGCCAGCAGCCCCGACCCGGGCCCCTACGAGCAGTACTTC. Protein: CASSPDPGPYEQYF.

About this clone: Other DNA sequences from this sample encode an identical CDR3 as well. CDR3 protein: CASSLGLSTDTQYF. CDR3 DNA: TGTGCCAGCAGTCTCGGCTTAAGCACAGATACGCAGTATTTT. This chain connects TRBV6-5 to TRBJ2-3, with D hard to call. Germline V lookup: CDR1 MNHEY, CDR2 SVGAGI. The ends were cut back, 5 bases at V and 0 bases at J, with 9 bases in the middle. CDR3 length: 14 amino acids.

This clone came up once. This specimen includes other DNA sequences encoding the same CDR3. This CDR3 reads CASSVDGGTGELFF. In DNA, the CDR3 is TGTGCCAGCAGCGTAGACGGGGGAACCGGGGAGCTGTTTTTT. The V call is TRBV9, the J call TRBJ2-2, with D possibly matching TRBD2 (6 bases). The CDR3 extends over 14 amino acids. Trimming cost V 0 bases and J 5 bases, with 8 bases left between them. The germline gives CDR1 SGDLS, CDR2 YYNGEE.

This clone was seen only a few times. V and J are TRBV28 and TRBJ1-6; 10 nucleotides match TRBD1. From germline, CDR1 is MDHEN and CDR2 SYDVKM. The length of the CDR3 is 15 residues. J was trimmed by 10 bases and V by 1 base; bases with no gene match: 4. In DNA, the CDR3 is TGTGCCAGCAGTTTATTGGACAGGGGGTACTCACCCCTCCACTTT. Encoded protein: CASSLLDRGYSPLHF.

The rearrangement uses TRBV2 and TRBJ2-2; 9 bases match TRBD1. V lost 8 bases to trimming and J lost 1 base; unmatched junction nucleotides: 5. Per germline, CDR1 SNHLY and CDR2 FYNNEI. The CDR3 is made up of 15 amino acids. CDR3 bases: TGTGCCAGCGGGGGACAGGGCGGGAACACCGGGGAGCTGTTTTTT. Translated, it gives CASGGQGGNTGELFF.

The chain recombines TRBV18 with TRBJ1-5; D might be TRBD1 (6 bases). The CDR3 has 15 residues. Deletions cut 3 bases from V and 0 bases from J, with 9 bases between. Germline V lookup: CDR1 KGHSH, CDR2 LQKENI. CDR3 sequence: CASSPGQNSNQPQHF. The CDR3 region has the DNA TGTGCCAGCTCACCCGGACAGAATAGCAATCAGCCCCAGCATTTT. The entire variable domain, with the rest obtained from reference TRBV18 and TRBJ1-5, is as follows: NAGVMQNPRHLVRRRGQEARLRCSPMKGHSHVYWYRQLPEEGLKFMVYLQKENIIDESGMPKERFSAEFPKEGPSILRIQQVVRGDSAAYFCASSPGQNSNQPQHFGDGTRLSIL.

This clone was found a few times. The gene calls are TRBV5-1 and TRBJ2-5; TRBD2 might be the D (5 bases). Looked up from germline, CDR1 is SGHRS and CDR2 is YFSETQ. The CDR3 is 16 residues long. V was shortened by 3 bases and J by 5 bases, with 20 bases between the two germline ends. For the CDR3, the DNA is TGCGCCAGCAGCTCCGGCGATTCGATACTAGGGGAGACCCAGTACTTC. The encoded protein is CASSSGDSILGETQYF.

This chain links TRBV25-1 with TRBJ2-1, with TRBD1 as a possible D gene (6 bases). The V end was cut by 3 bases, the J end by 3 bases, with 9 bases between. The CDR3 sequence is 14 residues long. CDR1 and CDR2 from the germline V gene are MGHDK and SYGVNS. CDR3 amino acids: CASSDGQYYNEQFF. The CDR3, as DNA: TGTGCCAGCAGTGACGGACAGTACTACAATGAGCAGTTCTTC.

This clone has a handful of counts. This rearrangement joins TRBV19 to TRBJ1-5; no clear D. V was cut by 3 bases and J by 0 bases, with 9 bases left in between. The V gene's germline CDR1 is LNHDA and CDR2 SQIVND (reference sequence). The CDR3 extends over 15 amino acids. CDR3 sequence: CASSISGPSNQPQHF. DNA of the CDR3: TGTGCCAGTAGTATCTCGGGTCCTAGCAATCAGCCCCAGCATTTT.

The V call is TRBV5-1, the J call TRBJ2-5; D uncertain. Germline values: CDR1 SGHRS, CDR2 YFSETQ. The CDR3 runs to 13 residues. Trimming removed 3 bases at V and 1 base at J, with 7 bases between. CDR3 sequence: CASSSQTQETQYF. CDR3 DNA sequence: TGCGCCAGCAGCTCACAAACCCAAGAGACCCAGTACTTC.

A note on this clone: The same CDR3 is also encoded by other DNA sequences in this sample. The V gene is TRBV18, the J gene TRBJ2-1; TRBD1 aligns across 10 bases. Germline V gene lookup returns CDR1 KGHSH and CDR2 LQKENI. This CDR3 is built from 14 residues. J lost 6 bases, V lost 2 bases, and 1 base had no gene match. CDR3 DNA: TGTGCCAGCTCACCATGGACAGGGGGCAATGAGCAGTTCTTC. Translation gives CASSPWTGGNEQFF.

The chain is built from TRBV2 and TRBJ1-4; D is uncertain. The V end lost 4 bases, the J end lost 9 bases, and 9 bases lay between the germline ends. Germline CDR1 and CDR2: SNHLY and FYNNEI. CDR3 length equals 12 residues. The CDR3 DNA reads as TGTGCCAGCAGTGGGTCAGCTCAAAAACTGTTTTTT. The encoded protein is CASSGSAQKLFF.